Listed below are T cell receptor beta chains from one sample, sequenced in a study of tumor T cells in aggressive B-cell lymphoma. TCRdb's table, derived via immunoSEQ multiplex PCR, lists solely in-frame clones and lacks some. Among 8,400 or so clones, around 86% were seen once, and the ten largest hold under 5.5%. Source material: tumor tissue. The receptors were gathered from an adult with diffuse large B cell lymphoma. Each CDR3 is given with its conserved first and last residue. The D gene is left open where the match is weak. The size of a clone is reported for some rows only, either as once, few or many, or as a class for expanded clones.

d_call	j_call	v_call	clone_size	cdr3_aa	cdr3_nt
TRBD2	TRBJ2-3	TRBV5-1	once	CASSFSGMSDTQYF	TGCGCCAGCAGCTTTAGCGGGATGTCAGATACGCAGTATTTT
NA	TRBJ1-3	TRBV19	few	CASRTGRDKENTIYF	TGTGCCAGTAGAACCGGCCGGGACAAAGAAAACACCATATATTTT
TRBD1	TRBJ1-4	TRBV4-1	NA	CASSQRQGATNEKLFF	TGCGCCAGCAGCCAGAGACAGGGGGCAACTAATGAAAAACTGTTTTTT
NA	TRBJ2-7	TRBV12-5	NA	CASVPSYEQYF	TGTGCTAGTGTCCCGAGCTACGAGCAGTACTTC
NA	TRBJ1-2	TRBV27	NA	CASSPGGSGYTF	TGTGCCAGCAGTCCGGGGGGCTCTGGCTACACCTTC
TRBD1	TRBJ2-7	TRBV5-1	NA	CASSWGQAYEQYF	TGCGCCAGCAGCTGGGGACAGGCCTACGAGCAGTACTTC
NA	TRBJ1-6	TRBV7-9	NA	CASSLVVTQDNSPLHF	TGTGCCAGCAGCTTAGTGGTGACACAAGATAATTCACCCCTCCACTTT
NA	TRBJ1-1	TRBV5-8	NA	CASSLETVNTEAFF	TGTGCCAGCAGCTTGGAGACAGTGAACACTGAAGCTTTCTTT
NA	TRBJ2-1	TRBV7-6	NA	CASSLGGDEQFF	TGTGCCAGCAGCTTAGGGGGGGATGAGCAGTTCTTC
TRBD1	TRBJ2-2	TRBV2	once	CASSGAGTGRPGELFF	TGTGCCAGCAGTGGGGCCGGGACAGGGCGGCCCGGGGAGCTGTTTTTT
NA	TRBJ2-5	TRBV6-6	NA	CASSYPPGLVQETQYF	TGTGCCAGCAGTTACCCTCCGGGACTTGTACAAGAGACCCAGTACTTC
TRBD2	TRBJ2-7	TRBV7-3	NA	CASSLGLQSSYEQYF	TGTGCCAGCAGCTTGGGACTACAAAGCTCCTACGAGCAGTACTTC
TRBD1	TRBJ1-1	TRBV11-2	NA	CASSLAGQWNTEAFF	TGTGCCAGCAGCTTAGCGGGACAGTGGAACACTGAAGCTTTCTTT
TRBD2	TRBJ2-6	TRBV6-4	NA	CASSALAGGGANVLTF	TGTGCCAGCAGTGCACTAGCGGGAGGTGGGGCCAACGTCCTGACTTTC
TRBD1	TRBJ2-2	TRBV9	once	CASSVSSQGAQGELFF	TGTGCCAGCAGCGTGAGTTCACAGGGGGCGCAGGGGGAGCTGTTTTTT
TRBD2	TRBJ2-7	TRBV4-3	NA	CASSQVAGAGHEQYF	TGCGCCAGCAGCCAAGTTGCGGGAGCGGGCCACGAGCAGTACTTC
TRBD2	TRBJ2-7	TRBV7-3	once	CASSLGLQSPYEQYF	TGTGCCAGCAGCTTGGGACTACAAAGCCCCTACGAGCAGTACTTC
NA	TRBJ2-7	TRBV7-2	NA	CASSSTYEQYF	TGTGCCAGCAGCTCCACCTACGAGCAGTACTTC
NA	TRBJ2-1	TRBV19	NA	CASSSGQSSYNEQFF	TGTGCCAGTAGTTCCGGACAGAGCTCCTACAATGAGCAGTTCTTC
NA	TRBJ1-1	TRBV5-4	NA	CASSLVGGHTEAFF	TGTGCCAGCAGCTTGGTCGGGGGGCACACTGAAGCTTTCTTT
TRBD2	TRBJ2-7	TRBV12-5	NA	CASGLTGLAAYEQYF	TGTGCTAGTGGTCTTACGGGACTAGCGGCCTACGAGCAGTACTTC
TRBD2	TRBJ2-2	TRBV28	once	CASSLLGLAGGELFF	TGTGCCAGCAGTTTACTAGGGCTAGCGGGCGGGGAGCTGTTTTTT
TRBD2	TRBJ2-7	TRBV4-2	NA	CASSQSSGRYEQYF	TGTGCCAGCAGCCAGAGCAGCGGGAGGTACGAGCAGTACTTC
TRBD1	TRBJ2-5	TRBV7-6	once	CASSSGTTGGRETQYF	TGTGCCAGCAGTTCAGGGACCACAGGGGGCCGTGAGACCCAGTACTTC
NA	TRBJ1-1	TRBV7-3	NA	CASSLLGRNTEAFF	TGTGCCAGCAGCTTATTGGGGCGGAACACTGAAGCTTTCTTT
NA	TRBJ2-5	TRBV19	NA	CASSTLQETQYF	TGTGCCAGTAGTACATTGCAAGAGACCCAGTACTTC
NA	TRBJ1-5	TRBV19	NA	CASSIGRGGQPQHF	TGTGCCAGTAGTATAGGGAGGGGAGGTCAGCCCCAGCATTTT
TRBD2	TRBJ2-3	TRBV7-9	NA	CASSLGPGGSATDTQYF	TGTGCCAGCAGCTTAGGGCCTGGCGGGAGTGCTACAGATACGCAGTATTTT
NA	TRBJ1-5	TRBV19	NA	CASGGSNQPQHF	TGTGCCAGTGGAGGTAGCAATCAGCCCCAGCATTTT
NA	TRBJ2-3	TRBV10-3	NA	CAISESPTRTDTQYF	TGTGCTATCAGTGAGTCACCGACTAGGACAGATACGCAGTATTTT
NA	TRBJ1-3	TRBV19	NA	CASRTTASSGNTIYF	TGTGCCAGTAGGACCACAGCAAGCTCTGGAAACACCATATATTTT
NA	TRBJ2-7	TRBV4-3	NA	CASSQAPLPGVDEQYF	TGCGCCAGCAGCCAAGCCCCTTTGCCAGGGGTAGACGAGCAGTACTTC
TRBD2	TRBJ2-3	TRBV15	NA	CATSRGGPLAADTQYF	TGTGCCACCAGCAGAGGAGGGCCGCTAGCGGCAGATACGCAGTATTTT
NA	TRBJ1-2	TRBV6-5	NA	CASSPGVGGYTF	TGTGCCAGCAGTCCAGGGGTAGGCGGCTACACCTTC
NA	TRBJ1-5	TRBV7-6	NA	CASSSGGFNQPQHF	TGTGCCAGCAGCTCCGGGGGTTTCAATCAGCCCCAGCATTTT
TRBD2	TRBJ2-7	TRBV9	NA	CASSAGLAGNYEQYF	TGTGCCAGCAGCGCGGGACTAGCGGGGAACTACGAGCAGTACTTC
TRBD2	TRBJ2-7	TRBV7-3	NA	CASSPTGGRSYEQYF	TGTGCCAGCAGCCCCACCGGGGGGAGGAGTTACGAGCAGTACTTC
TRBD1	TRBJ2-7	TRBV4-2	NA	CASSSTGREQYF	TGTGCCAGCAGCTCGACAGGGCGCGAGCAGTACTTC
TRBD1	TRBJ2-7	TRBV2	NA	CASSSTGTVYEQYF	TGTGCCAGCAGTTCTACCGGGACAGTCTACGAGCAGTACTTC
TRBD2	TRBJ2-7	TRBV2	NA	CASRPGLAAYEQYF	TGTGCCAGCAGGCCGGGACTAGCGGCCTACGAGCAGTACTTC
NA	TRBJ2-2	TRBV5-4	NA	CASSLGGANTGELFF	TGTGCCAGCAGCCTCGGAGGGGCTAACACCGGGGAGCTGTTTTTT
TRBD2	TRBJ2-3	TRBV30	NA	CAWSSRLAGGADTQYF	TGTGCCTGGAGTTCCCGACTAGCGGGAGGTGCAGATACGCAGTATTTT
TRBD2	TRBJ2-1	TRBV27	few	CASSLFLAGVDEQFF	TGTGCCAGCAGTTTATTCCTAGCGGGAGTTGATGAGCAGTTCTTC
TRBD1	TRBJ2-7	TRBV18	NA	CASSPLGTAYEQYF	TGTGCCAGCTCACCACTTGGGACAGCCTACGAGCAGTACTTC
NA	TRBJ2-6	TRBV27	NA	CASSQLFSGANVLTF	TGTGCCAGCAGCCAACTTTTCTCTGGGGCCAACGTCCTGACTTTC
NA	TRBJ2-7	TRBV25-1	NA	CASSEYRWDISSYEQYF	TGTGCCAGCAGTGAATATCGATGGGACATAAGCTCCTACGAGCAGTACTTC
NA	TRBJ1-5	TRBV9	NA	CASSVGGPNQPQHF	TGTGCCAGCAGCGTGGGGGGTCCTAATCAGCCCCAGCATTTT
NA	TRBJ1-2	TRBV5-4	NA	CASSLLDRNNYGYTF	TGTGCCAGCAGCTTGTTGGACAGAAATAACTATGGCTACACCTTC
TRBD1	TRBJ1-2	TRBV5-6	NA	CASRVQGADGYTF	TGTGCCAGCAGGGTACAGGGGGCGGATGGCTACACCTTC
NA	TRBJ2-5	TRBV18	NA	CASSIETVQETQYF	TGTGCCAGCTCCATTGAGACAGTTCAAGAGACCCAGTACTTC
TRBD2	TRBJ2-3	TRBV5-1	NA	CASSPVLAGGTDTQYF	TGCGCCAGCAGTCCGGTACTAGCGGGAGGCACAGATACGCAGTATTTT
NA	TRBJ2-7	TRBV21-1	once	CASSKRDRGPVEQYF	TGTGCCAGCAGCAAACGGGACAGGGGGCCTGTGGAGCAGTACTTC
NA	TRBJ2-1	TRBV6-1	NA	CASSEQGRGYNEQFF	TGTGCCAGCAGTGAACAGGGTAGAGGCTACAATGAGCAGTTCTTC
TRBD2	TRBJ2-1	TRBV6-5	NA	CASSLAGRVNEQFF	TGTGCCAGCAGCTTAGCGGGGCGGGTCAATGAGCAGTTCTTC
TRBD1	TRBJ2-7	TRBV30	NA	CAWSRGQGRYEQYF	TGTGCCTGGAGTAGGGGGCAGGGGCGTTACGAGCAGTACTTC